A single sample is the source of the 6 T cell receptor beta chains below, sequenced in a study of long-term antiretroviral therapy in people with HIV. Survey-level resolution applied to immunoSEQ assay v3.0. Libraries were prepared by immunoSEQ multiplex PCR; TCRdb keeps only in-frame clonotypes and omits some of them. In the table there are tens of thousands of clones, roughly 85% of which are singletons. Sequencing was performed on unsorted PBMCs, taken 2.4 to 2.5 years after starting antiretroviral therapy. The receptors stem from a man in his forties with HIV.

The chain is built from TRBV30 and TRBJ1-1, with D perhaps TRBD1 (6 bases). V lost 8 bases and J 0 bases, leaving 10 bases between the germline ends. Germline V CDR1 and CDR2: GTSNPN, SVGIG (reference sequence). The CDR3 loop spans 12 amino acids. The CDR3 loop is CAHEGVNTEAFF. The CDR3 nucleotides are TGTGCCCATGAGGGGGTGAACACTGAAGCTTTCTTT.

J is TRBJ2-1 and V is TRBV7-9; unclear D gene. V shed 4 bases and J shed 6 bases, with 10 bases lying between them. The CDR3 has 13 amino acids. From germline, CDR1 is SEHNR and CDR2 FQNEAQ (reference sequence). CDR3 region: CASSSSDANEQFF. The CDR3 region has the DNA TGTGCCAGCAGCTCTTCTGACGCCAATGAGCAGTTCTTC.

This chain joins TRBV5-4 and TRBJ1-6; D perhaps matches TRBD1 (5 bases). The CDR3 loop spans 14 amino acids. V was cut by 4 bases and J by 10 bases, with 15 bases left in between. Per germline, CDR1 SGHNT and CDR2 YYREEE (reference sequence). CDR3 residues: CASSSQGGESPLHF. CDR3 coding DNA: TGTGCCAGCAGCAGCCAGGGAGGGGAATCACCCCTCCACTTT.

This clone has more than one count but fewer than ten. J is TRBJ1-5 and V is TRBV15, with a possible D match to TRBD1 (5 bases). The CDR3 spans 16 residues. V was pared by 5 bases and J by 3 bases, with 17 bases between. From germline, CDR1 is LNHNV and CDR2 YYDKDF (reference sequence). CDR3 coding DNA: TGTGCCACCAGCCCACACCTTGACAGTTCCAATCAGCCCCAGCATTTT. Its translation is CATSPHLDSSNQPQHF.

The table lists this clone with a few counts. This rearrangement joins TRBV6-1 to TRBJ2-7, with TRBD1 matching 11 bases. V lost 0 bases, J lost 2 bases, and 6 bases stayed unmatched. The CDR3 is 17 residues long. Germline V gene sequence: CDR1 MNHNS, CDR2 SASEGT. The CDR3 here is CASSEAGLGQGAYEQYF. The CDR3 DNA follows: TGTGCCAGCAGTGAAGCAGGTTTGGGACAGGGGGCCTACGAGCAGTACTTC.

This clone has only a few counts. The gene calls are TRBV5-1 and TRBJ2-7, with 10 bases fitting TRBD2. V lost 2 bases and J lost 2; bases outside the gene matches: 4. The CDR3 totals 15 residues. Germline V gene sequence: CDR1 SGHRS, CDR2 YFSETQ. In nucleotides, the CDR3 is TGCGCCAGCAGCTTATGGACTAGCGGAACCTACGAGCAGTACTTC. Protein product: CASSLWTSGTYEQYF.